What follows are 25 T cell receptor beta chains derived from one specimen sequenced in a study of technical replicates of blood from several donors. The assay was immunoSEQ multiplex PCR, and TCRdb's table has in-frame clones only and misses some. The sample yields 60,000 to 85,000 clones, approximately 97% seen once. The sample was T cells isolated from PBMCs. These TCRs come from a human donor in good health.

The rearrangement joins TRBV19 to TRBJ2-5; the match to TRBD1 covers 9 bases. This CDR3 has 15 residues. The V segment lost 3 bases and the J segment 5 bases; nucleotides outside the gene matches: 7. Germline-derived CDR1 and CDR2 are LNHDA and SQIVND (reference sequence). CDR3 in amino acids: CASSIAGQGFETQYF. The DNA of the CDR3 is TGTGCCAGTAGTATCGCGGGACAGGGCTTTGAGACCCAGTACTTC.

This chain connects TRBV5-6 to TRBJ1-2; no reliable D call. Trimming removed 4 bases from V and 1 base from J, with 17 bases in between. The CDR3 spans 16 residues. In germline, CDR1 is SGHDT, CDR2 YYEEEE. CDR3 sequence (DNA): TGTGCCAGCAGCCTTGGAGGCAGGAACCTTAACTATGGCTACACCTTC. Protein product: CASSLGGRNLNYGYTF.

The chain combines TRBV7-6 with TRBJ1-6, with TRBD1 identical over 7 bases. Looked up from germline, CDR1 is SGHVS and CDR2 is FNYEAQ. V trimming: 5 bases; J trimming: 7 bases; junction bases outside the gene matches: 17. This CDR3 comprises 18 residues. As DNA, the CDR3 is TGTGCCAGCAGCCTTTATGGGCCTCCGACAGGGAAGAATTCACCCCTCCACTTT. Its protein is CASSLYGPPTGKNSPLHF.

The chain uses TRBV18 and TRBJ2-1; TRBD2 is a possible D gene (5 bases). Germline V gives CDR1 KGHSH, CDR2 LQKENI. This CDR3 is built from 17 residues. V was pared by 0 bases and J by 0 bases, with 12 bases between. This CDR3 is CASSPPTLGSSYNEQFF. For the CDR3, the DNA is TGTGCCAGCTCACCACCTACTCTAGGGAGCTCCTACAATGAGCAGTTCTTC.

CDR3 protein: CASSQDGTGVEQYF. The CDR3 bases are TGCGCCAGCAGCCAAGATGGGACAGGGGTAGAGCAGTACTTC. The gene calls are TRBV4-1 and TRBJ2-7; 10 bases line up with TRBD1. The V segment lost 0 bases and the J segment 7 bases; nucleotides outside the gene matches: 3. Germline V gives CDR1 MGHRA, CDR2 YSYEKL. The CDR3 extends over 14 amino acids.

The chain links TRBV4-1 to TRBJ2-7; 8 bases fit TRBD2. J lost 0 bases, V lost 0 bases, and 4 bases had no gene match. The CDR3 length is 16 residues. Germline values: CDR1 MGHRA, CDR2 YSYEKL. This CDR3 is CASSQERLATSYEQYF. As DNA, the CDR3 is TGCGCCAGCAGCCAAGAGCGACTAGCGACCTCCTACGAGCAGTACTTC.

This chain connects TRBV6-1 to TRBJ1-4; 9 bases are shared with TRBD1. J lost 15 bases, V lost 5 bases, and 7 bases had no gene match. There are 12 residues in the CDR3. Germline CDR1 MNHNS, CDR2 SASEGT. This CDR3 is CASSITRTGVFF. In DNA, the CDR3 is TGTGCCAGCAGTATAACAAGGACAGGGGTGTTTTTT.

The rearrangement links TRBV10-1 to TRBJ2-1, with D unresolved. The CDR3 extends over 14 amino acids. Germline V gene sequence: CDR1 WNHNN, CDR2 SYGVQD (reference sequence). V lost 6 bases to trimming and J lost 8 bases, with 17 bases between them. This chain's CDR3 is CASSWRALNDEQFF. CDR3 bases: TGCGCCAGCAGCTGGAGAGCCTTAAACGATGAGCAGTTCTTC.

The gene calls are TRBV11-1 and TRBJ2-4; TRBD2 agrees at 12 bases. CDR1 SGHAT and CDR2 FQDESV come from the germline V gene (reference sequence). V lost 5 bases and J lost 15; bases outside the gene matches: 14. The length of the CDR3 is 15 residues. The CDR3 loop reads CASSPGLAGRRALYF. CDR3 sequence (DNA): TGTGCCAGCAGCCCAGGACTAGCGGGAAGGAGGGCTCTGTACTTC.

The J gene is TRBJ1-4, the V gene TRBV7-9; a possible D gene is TRBD1 (5 bases). With 5 bases removed from V and 1 base from J, the gap between germline ends came to 17 bases. The CDR3 has 17 amino acids. The germline V gene encodes CDR1 SEHNR and CDR2 FQNEAQ (reference sequence). Here the CDR3 DNA reads TGTGCCAGCAGCAACATCGCGGGCGGGGGAACTAATGAAAAACTGTTTTTT. Translation gives CASSNIAGGGTNEKLFF.

V is TRBV28 and J is TRBJ2-3; no definite D call. Germline values: CDR1 MDHEN, CDR2 SYDVKM. V was trimmed by 5 bases and J by 3 bases, leaving 24 bases between them. This CDR3 is 18 amino acids long. CDR3 sequence: CASSLVRLVARSTDTQYF. CDR3 nucleotide sequence: TGTGCCAGCAGTCTCGTTAGATTGGTGGCTCGGAGTACAGATACGCAGTATTTT.

Concerning this clone: The junction does not match germline at one end; this may be a read error. The chain uses TRBV14 and TRBJ2-7; tentative D call: TRBD2 (6 bases). Germline assignment: CDR1 SGHDN and CDR2 FVKESK. The CDR3 consists of 15 residues. The CDR3 coding sequence is TGTGCCAGCAGCCAAGAAAATTCTTATGGGGGACTCCCCAACTTC. Its translation: CASSQENSYGGLPNF.

This sequence joins TRBV27 and TRBJ2-5; TRBD2 agrees at 8 bases. The V gene end was trimmed by 6 bases and the J gene end by 5 bases; junction bases not matched to a gene: 14. The CDR3 sequence is 16 residues long. Looked up from germline, CDR1 is MNHEY and CDR2 is SMNVEV (reference sequence). The DNA for the CDR3 is TGTGCCAGCAGCTCCTACGCAGCGGGAGTAGAGGAGACCCAGTACTTC. Residues: CASSSYAAGVEETQYF.

The rearrangement uses TRBV7-2 and TRBJ1-1, with a tentative D call TRBD1 (6 bases). From germline, CDR1 is SGHTA and CDR2 FQGNSA. The CDR3 loop spans 12 amino acids. V was cut by 5 bases and J by 5 bases, with 9 bases left in between. The CDR3 DNA reads TGTGCCAGCAGCGAGGGGGTTACTGAAGCTTTCTTT. Its translation: CASSEGVTEAFF. The full variable domain, its missing parts supplied by reference TRBV7-2 and TRBJ1-1, is GAGVSQSPSNKVTEKGKDVELRCDPISGHTALYWYRQSLGQGLEFLIYFQGNSAPDKSGLPSDRFSAERTGGSVSTLTIQRTQQEDSAVYLCASSEGVTEAFFGQGTRLTVV.

The genes are TRBV7-3 and TRBJ2-7; 7 nucleotides line up with TRBD2. The J segment lost 7 bases and the V segment lost 1 base, leaving 10 bases of the junction unmatched. The CDR3 has 15 amino acids. The germline CDR1 and CDR2 sequences are SGHTA and FQGTGA. The CDR3 protein is CASSLRGTTPEEQYF. The DNA for the CDR3 is TGTGCCAGCAGCTTAAGGGGGACTACCCCTGAGGAGCAGTACTTC.

The chain combines TRBV29-1 with TRBJ2-5, with 11 bases matching TRBD2. This CDR3 contains 14 residues. Germline values: CDR1 SQVTM, CDR2 ANQGSEA. V lost 6 bases to trimming and J lost 2 bases; unmatched junction nucleotides: 5. The CDR3 here is CSVGGLAVQETQYF. The CDR3 DNA sequence: TGCAGCGTGGGGGGACTAGCGGTACAAGAGACCCAGTACTTC.

The chain links TRBV27 to TRBJ2-2, with a possible D match to TRBD2 (6 bases). Germline CDR1 MNHEY, CDR2 SMNVEV (reference sequence). This CDR3 is 12 amino acids long. Deletions cut 6 bases from V and 6 bases from J, with 8 bases between. The CDR3 DNA reads as TGTGCCAGCAGAGCTAGCGCCGGGGAGCTGTTTTTT. Amino acid sequence: CASRASAGELFF.

The rearrangement joins TRBV28 to TRBJ1-5; 7 bases are a match to TRBD1. Per germline, CDR1 MDHEN and CDR2 SYDVKM. Unmatched junction bases numbered 14, after V lost 2 bases and J lost 7 bases. The CDR3 extends over 17 amino acids. In DNA form, the CDR3 reads TGTGCCAGCAGTTTAGGTACAGGGGCTGCACAGATGCAGCCCCAGCATTTT. Its protein is CASSLGTGAAQMQPQHF.

The CDR3 DNA sequence: TGTGCCAGCAGCAAAGTGGAGGTTGTAGGGTGGCCTTGTAAGCAGTACTTC. It specifies CASSKVEVVGWPCKQYF. V gene TRBV21-1 combines with J gene TRBJ2-7; the DNA was not used to check the table's D call, TRBD2. TRBV21-1 is reported as a pseudogene. The CDR3 covers 17 residues.

Comments on this clone: The same CDR3 is also encoded by other DNA sequences in this sample. The chain uses TRBV28 and TRBJ2-3; D perhaps matches TRBD2 (5 bases). CDR1 and CDR2 from the germline V gene are MDHEN and SYDVKM. This CDR3 comprises 13 residues. V shed 2 bases and J shed 3 bases, with 6 bases lying between them. This chain's CDR3 is CASSLRGTDTQYF. DNA of the CDR3: TGTGCCAGCAGTTTACGAGGGACAGATACGCAGTATTTT.

This chain links TRBV28 with TRBJ2-7; no definite D call. The CDR3 length is 11 residues. Trimming pared 4 bases from V and 3 bases from J, leaving 4 bases between. Germline values: CDR1 MDHEN, CDR2 SYDVKM. The CDR3 nucleotides are TGTGCCAGCAGTTCCTACTACGAGCAGTACTTC. Protein sequence: CASSSYYEQYF. The full variable domain, with the rest looked up from reference TRBV28 and TRBJ2-7, is DVKVTQSSRYLVKRTGEKVFLECVQDMDHENMFWYRQDPGLGLRLIYFSYDVKMKEKGDIPEGYSVSREKKERFSLILESASTNQTSMYLCASSSYYEQYFGPGTRLTVT.

The V call is TRBV6-1, the J call TRBJ2-7, with D possibly being TRBD2 (5 bases). V lost 6 bases to trimming and J lost 0 bases, with 15 bases between them. Germline V gene lookup returns CDR1 MNHNS and CDR2 SASEGT. This CDR3 contains 15 residues. The CDR3 region has the DNA TGTGCCAGCAGGGGGTCTAGAGGGAACTCCTACGAGCAGTACTTC. Amino acid sequence: CASRGSRGNSYEQYF.

This clone was picked up one time. The chain is built from TRBV7-6 and TRBJ2-7; possibly TRBD1 for D (5 bases). V lost 2 bases, J lost 2 bases, and 7 bases lay in between. CDR3 length: 13 amino acids. Germline CDR1 SGHVS, CDR2 FNYEAQ. CDR3 amino acids: CASSLTTAYEQYF. The CDR3 bases are TGTGCCAGCAGCTTAACGACAGCCTACGAGCAGTACTTC.

The rearrangement uses TRBV19 and TRBJ1-5; D perhaps matches TRBD1 (6 bases). The CDR3 is 13 residues long. V was trimmed by 3 bases and J by 7 bases, leaving 10 bases between them. Germline V gene sequence: CDR1 LNHDA, CDR2 SQIVND (reference sequence). The CDR3 bases are TGTGCCAGTAGTATTGGGGGCGGGCAGCCCCAGCATTTT. Its protein product is CASSIGGGQPQHF.

J is TRBJ1-2 and V is TRBV6-1, with 7 bases lining up with TRBD1. CDR1 is MNHNS, CDR2 SASEGT, per germline. The V segment lost 2 bases and the J segment 4 bases; nucleotides outside the gene matches: 7. This CDR3 comprises 15 residues. The CDR3 loop is CASSETGQLSYGYTF. The CDR3 DNA reads as TGTGCCAGCAGTGAAACGGGACAGCTTAGCTATGGCTACACCTTC.